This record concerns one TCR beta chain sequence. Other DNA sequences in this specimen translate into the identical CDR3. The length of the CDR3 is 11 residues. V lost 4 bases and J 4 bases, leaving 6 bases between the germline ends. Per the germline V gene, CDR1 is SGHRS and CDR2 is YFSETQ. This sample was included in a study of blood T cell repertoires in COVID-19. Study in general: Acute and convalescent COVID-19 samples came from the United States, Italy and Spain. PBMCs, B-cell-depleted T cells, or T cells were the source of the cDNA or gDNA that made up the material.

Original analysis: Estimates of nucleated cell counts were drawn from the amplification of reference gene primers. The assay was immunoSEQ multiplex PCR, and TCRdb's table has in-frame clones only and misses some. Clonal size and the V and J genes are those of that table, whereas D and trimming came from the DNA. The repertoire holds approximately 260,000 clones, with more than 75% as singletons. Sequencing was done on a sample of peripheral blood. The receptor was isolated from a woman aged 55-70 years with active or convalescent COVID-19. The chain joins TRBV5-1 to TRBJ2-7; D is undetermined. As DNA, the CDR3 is TGCGCCAGCAGCCCCGGTTACGAGCAGTACTTC. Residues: CASSPGYEQYF.